Sequencing of this TCR beta chain was carried out in a study of identical twins. This clonotype turned up a few times. Its antigen is unidentified. TCRdb used MiXCR to reprocess the 5' RACE reads, holding one entry per CDR3 protein. The profile shows 250,000 or so distinct CDR3 sequences, 7% of them singletons. Trimming took 2 bases from V and 3 from J, leaving 7 bases between them. Germline CDR1 and CDR2: SGHTA and FQGTGA. This CDR3 is 13 amino acids long. General study results and limits: Analyses based on zero insertions could be partly confounded by invariant MAIT and iNKT cells.

The same data also contributed to another study, on yellow fever vaccine responses in identical twins.

This chain connects TRBV7-3 to TRBJ2-5; D remains unclear. Specimen: memory (CD45RO+) T cells sorted from blood. This sequence was found in a woman aged 18-29 years in good health. The DNA of the CDR3 is TGTGCCAGCAGCTTATGGCAAAAAGAGACCCAGTACTTC. As protein: CASSLWQKETQYF.